What follows is one T cell receptor (beta chain) and its context. Participants, about 18 to 90 years old, spanned under 25 US areas. Cohorts were based on clinical histories the participants reported. The method was immunoSEQ multiplex PCR; TCRdb's version includes in-frame clones alone and lacks a portion of them. The repertoire includes about 220,000 clones, approximately 84% of them detected once, and over 14% sits in the top ten. The data were obtained in a study of blood T cell repertoires in COVID-19. Study information: Italy, Spain and the United States were the sources of the convalescent and acute COVID-19 samples.

The CDR3 has 16 residues. Trimming stripped 4 bases from V and 1 base from J, with 15 bases between. Germline V gene data show CDR1 as SGHRS and CDR2 as YFSETQ. This TCR was recovered from a man between 40 and 49 years old who had recovered from COVID-19. Sequencing used PBMCs or T cells enriched from blood (not recorded which). This rearrangement joins TRBV5-1 to TRBJ1-5; weak D call: TRBD1 (5 bases). In DNA form, the CDR3 reads TGCGCCAGCAGCGGGAATATCTCAGGGAGCAATCAGCCCCAGCATTTT. It is translated as CASSGNISGSNQPQHF.